This TCR beta chain appears in the sequencing data of a study of T cell responses to AZD1222 COVID-19 vaccine. Notes on the study in general: CD4 TCRs associated with vaccination spanned spike, dominating at 160-218 and 743-854.

Per the germline V gene, CDR1 is MDHEN and CDR2 is SYDVKM. The V segment lost 6 bases and the J segment 5 bases; nucleotides outside the gene matches: 6. The CDR3 covers 13 residues. Concerning this clone itself: Its specificity is unknown.

The table came from immunoSEQ multiplex PCR; TCRdb's copy has only in-frame clones and leaves some out. Here the sample spans about 200,000 clones, approximately 92% being singletons. The chain links TRBV28 to TRBJ2-5, with TRBD1 matching over 7 bases. This clonotype originated in an adult in good health. The sample here was peripheral blood, taken on day 0 of AZD1222 vaccination. CDR3 in DNA: TGTGCCAGCAGCATACGACAGGGTGAGACCCAGTACTTC. This encodes CASSIRQGETQYF.